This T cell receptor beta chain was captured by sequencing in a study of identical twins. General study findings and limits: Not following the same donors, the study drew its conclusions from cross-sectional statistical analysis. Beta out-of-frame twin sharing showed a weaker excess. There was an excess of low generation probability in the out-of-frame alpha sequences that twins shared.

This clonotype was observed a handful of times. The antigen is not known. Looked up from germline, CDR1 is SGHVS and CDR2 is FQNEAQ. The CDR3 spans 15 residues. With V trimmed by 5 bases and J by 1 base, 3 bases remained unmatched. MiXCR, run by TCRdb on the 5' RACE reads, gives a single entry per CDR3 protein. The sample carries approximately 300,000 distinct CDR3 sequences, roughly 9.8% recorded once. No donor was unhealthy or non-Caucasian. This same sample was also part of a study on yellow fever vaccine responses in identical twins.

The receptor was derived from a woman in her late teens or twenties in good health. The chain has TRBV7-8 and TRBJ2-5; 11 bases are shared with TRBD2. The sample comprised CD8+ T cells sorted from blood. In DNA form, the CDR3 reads TGTGCCAGCAGCCCCGGACTAGCGGGCCAAGAGACCCAGTACTTC. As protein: CASSPGLAGQETQYF. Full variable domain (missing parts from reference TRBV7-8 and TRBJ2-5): GAGVSQSPRYKVAKRGQDVALRCDPISGHVSLFWYQQALGQGPEFLTYFQNEAQLDKSGLPSDRFFAERPEGSVSTLKIQRTQQEDSAVYLCASSPGLAGQETQYFGPGTRLLVL.